This T cell receptor (beta chain) derives from a study of blood T cell repertoires in COVID-19. On the study more broadly: COVID-19 samples collected from the United States, Italy and Spain covered acute and convalescent phases. T cells, B-cell-depleted T cells, or PBMCs supplied cDNA or gDNA.

Germline assignment: CDR1 SGHRS and CDR2 YFSETQ. Deletions cut 1 base from V and 3 bases from J, with 7 bases between. The CDR3 loop spans 13 amino acids. Here immunoSEQ multiplex PCR was the method, and the copy in TCRdb shows in-frame clones only, minus some. The sample yields about 110,000 clones, approximately 70% seen once. The sequence came from a woman aged 40 to 55 with acute or convalescent COVID-19. The V call is TRBV5-1, the J call TRBJ1-1, with D uncertain. Input material: peripheral blood. The CDR3 DNA reads TGCGCCAGCAGCTTGAATCAGGACACTGAAGCTTTCTTT. Its translation: CASSLNQDTEAFF.